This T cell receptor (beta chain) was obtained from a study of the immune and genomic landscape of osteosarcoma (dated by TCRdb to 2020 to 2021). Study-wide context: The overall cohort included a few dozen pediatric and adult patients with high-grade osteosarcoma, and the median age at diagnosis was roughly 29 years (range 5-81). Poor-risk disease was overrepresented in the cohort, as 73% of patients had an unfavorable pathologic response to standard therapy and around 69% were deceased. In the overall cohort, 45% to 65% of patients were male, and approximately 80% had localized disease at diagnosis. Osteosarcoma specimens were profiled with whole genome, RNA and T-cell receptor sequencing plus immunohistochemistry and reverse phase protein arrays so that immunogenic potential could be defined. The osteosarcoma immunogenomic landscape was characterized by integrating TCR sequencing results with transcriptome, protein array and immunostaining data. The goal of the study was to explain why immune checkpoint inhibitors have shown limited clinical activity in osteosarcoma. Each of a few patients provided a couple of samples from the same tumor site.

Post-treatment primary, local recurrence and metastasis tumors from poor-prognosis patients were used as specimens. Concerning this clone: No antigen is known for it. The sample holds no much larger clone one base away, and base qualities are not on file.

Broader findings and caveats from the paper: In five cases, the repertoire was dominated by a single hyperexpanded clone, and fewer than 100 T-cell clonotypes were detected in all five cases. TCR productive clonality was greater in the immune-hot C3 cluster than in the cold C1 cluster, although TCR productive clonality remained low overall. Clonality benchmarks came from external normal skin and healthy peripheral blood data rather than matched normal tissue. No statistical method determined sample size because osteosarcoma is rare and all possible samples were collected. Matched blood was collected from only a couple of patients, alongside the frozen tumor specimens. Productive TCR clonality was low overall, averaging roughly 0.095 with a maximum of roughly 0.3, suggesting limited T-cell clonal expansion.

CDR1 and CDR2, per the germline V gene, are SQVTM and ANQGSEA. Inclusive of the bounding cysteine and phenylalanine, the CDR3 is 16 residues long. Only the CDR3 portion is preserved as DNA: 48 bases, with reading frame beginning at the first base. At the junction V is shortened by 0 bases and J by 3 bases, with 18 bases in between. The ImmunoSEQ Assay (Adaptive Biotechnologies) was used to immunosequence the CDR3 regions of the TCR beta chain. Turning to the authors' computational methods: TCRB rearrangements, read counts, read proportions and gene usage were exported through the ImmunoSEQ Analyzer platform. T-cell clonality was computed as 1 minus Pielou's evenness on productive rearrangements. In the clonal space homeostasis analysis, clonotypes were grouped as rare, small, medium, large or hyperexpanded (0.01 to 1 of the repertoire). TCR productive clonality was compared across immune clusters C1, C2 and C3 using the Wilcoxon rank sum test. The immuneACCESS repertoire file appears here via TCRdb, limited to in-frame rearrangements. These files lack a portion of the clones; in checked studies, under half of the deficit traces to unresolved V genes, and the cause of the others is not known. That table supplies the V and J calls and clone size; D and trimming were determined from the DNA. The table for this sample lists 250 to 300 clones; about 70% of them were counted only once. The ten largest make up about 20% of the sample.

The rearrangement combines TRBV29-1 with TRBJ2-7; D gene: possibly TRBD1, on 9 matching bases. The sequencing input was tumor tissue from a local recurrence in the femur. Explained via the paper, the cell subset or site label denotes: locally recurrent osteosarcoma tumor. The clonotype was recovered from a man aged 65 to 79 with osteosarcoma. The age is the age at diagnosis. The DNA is TGCAGCGTTGAAGATCGGGGGGGACAGGGCGGCTACGAGCAGTACTTC. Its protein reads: CSVEDRGGQGGYEQYF.